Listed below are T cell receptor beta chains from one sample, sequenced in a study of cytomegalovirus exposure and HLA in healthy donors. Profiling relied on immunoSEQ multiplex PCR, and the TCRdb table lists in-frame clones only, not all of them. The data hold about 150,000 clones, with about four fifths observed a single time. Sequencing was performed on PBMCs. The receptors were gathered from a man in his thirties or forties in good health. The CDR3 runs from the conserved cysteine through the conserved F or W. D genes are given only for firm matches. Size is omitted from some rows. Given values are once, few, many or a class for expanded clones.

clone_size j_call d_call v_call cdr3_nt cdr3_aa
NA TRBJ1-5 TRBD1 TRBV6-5 TGTGCCAGCAGTCCCGACAGGGGTGGTAATCAGCCCCAGCATTTT CASSPDRGGNQPQHF
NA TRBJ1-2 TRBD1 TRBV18 TGTGCCAGCTCCCTAGGACAGGGAGGCGGCTACACCTTC CASSLGQGGGYTF
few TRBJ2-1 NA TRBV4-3 TGCGCCAGCAGCCAAGATCGCGGGACTCCGGGCAATGAGCAGTTCTTC CASSQDRGTPGNEQFF
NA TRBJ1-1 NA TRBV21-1 TGTGCCAGCAGCTCACGAATCGTCCGCCGGGACAGGGGGAGCACTGAAGCTTTCTTT CASSSRIVRRDRGSTEAFF
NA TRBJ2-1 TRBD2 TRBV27 TGTGCCAGCAGTTCACTAGCGGGGTTCAACAATGAGCAGTTCTTC CASSSLAGFNNEQFF
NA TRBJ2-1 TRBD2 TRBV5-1 TGCGCCAGCAGCTGGATAGCGGGAGGGCGGGTTGAGCAGTTCTTC CASSWIAGGRVEQFF
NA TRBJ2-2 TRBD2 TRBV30 TGTGCCTCCCGTAGCGGGAGCGACACCGGGGAGCTGTTTTTT CASRSGSDTGELFF
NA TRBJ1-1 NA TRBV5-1 TGCGCCAGCAGCTCTTATTCTGGGGGCGGGGGGAACACTGAAGCTTTCTTT CASSSYSGGGGNTEAFF
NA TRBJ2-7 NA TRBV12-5 TGTGCTAGTGGTTCGGCTCGGTCTAGAGGCTCCGAGCAGTACTTC CASGSARSRGSEQYF
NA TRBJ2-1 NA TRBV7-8 TGTGCCAGCGTGCCCCGCTATGGCGGGATATACAATGAGCAGTTCTTC CASVPRYGGIYNEQFF
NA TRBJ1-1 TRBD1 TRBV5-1 TGCGCCAGCAGCTTAGGGACAGATTCTGAAGCTTTCTTT CASSLGTDSEAFF
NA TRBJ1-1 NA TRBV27 TGTGCCAACGCCGGTCCGCCCCCGAACACTGAAGCTTTCTTT CANAGPPPNTEAFF